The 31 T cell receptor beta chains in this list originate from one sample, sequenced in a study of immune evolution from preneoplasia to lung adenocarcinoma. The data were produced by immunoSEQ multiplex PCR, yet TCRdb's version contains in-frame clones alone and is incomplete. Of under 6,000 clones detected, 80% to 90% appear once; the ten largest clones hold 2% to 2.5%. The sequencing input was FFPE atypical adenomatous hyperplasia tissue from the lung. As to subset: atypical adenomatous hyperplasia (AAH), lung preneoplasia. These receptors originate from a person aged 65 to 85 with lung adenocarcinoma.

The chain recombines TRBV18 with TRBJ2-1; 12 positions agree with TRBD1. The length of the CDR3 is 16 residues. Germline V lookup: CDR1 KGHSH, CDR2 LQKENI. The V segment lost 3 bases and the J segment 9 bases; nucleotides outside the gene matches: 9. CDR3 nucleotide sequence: TGTGCCAGCTCACCGACGCCGGGACAGGGGGCGGGTGAGCAGTTCTTC. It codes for CASSPTPGQGAGEQFF.

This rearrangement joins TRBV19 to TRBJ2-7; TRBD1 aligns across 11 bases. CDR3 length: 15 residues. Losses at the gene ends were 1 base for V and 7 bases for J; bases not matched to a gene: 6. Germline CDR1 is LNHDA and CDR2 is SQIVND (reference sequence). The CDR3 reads CASSIGGQGAREQYF. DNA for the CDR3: TGTGCCAGTAGTATAGGTGGACAGGGGGCTCGAGAGCAGTACTTC.

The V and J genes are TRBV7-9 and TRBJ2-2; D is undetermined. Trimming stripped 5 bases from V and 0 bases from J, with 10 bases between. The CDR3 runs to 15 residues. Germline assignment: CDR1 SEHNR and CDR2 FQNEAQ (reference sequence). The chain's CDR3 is CASSRSTANTGELFF. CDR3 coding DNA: TGTGCCAGCAGCAGGAGCACCGCGAACACCGGGGAGCTGTTTTTT.

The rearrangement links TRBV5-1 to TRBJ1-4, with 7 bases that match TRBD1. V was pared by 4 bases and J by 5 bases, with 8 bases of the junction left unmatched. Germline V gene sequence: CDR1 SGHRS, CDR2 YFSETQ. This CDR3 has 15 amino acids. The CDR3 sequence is CASSPGTERNEKLFF. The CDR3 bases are TGCGCCAGCAGCCCGGGGACAGAGAGAAATGAAAAACTGTTTTTT. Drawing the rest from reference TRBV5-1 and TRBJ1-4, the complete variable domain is KAGVTQTPRYLIKTRGQQVTLSCSPISGHRSVSWYQQTPGQGLQFLFEYFSETQRNKGNFPGRFSGRQFSNSRSEMNVSTLELGDSALYLCASSPGTERNEKLFFGSGTQLSVL.

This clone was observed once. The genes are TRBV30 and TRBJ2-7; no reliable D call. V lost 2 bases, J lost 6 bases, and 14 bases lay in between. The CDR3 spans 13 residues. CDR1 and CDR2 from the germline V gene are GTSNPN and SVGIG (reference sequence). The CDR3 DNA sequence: TGTGCCTGGAGTAAAGCCCCTAGTGGCGAGCAGTACTTC. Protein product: CAWSKAPSGEQYF.

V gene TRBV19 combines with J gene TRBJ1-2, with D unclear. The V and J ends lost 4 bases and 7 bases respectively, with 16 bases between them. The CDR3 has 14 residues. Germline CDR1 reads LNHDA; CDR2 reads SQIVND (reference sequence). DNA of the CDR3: TGTGCCAGTAGTAGCGAGCAGGTTTCTCGTGGCTACACCTTC. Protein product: CASSSEQVSRGYTF.

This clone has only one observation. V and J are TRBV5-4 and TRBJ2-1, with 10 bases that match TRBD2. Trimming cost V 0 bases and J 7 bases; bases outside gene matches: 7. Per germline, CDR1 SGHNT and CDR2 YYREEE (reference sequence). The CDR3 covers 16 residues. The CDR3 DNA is TGTGCCAGCAGCTTGGCAGGGGCTAGCGGGAGAAATGAGCAGTTCTTC. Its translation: CASSLAGASGRNEQFF.

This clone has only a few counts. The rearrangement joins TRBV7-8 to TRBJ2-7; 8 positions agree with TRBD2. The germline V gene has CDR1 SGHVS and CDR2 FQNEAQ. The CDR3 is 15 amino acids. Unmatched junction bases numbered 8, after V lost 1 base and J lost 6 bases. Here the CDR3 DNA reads TGTGCCAGCAGCTTAGTGGCGGCGGGAGGTGGCGAGCAGTACTTC. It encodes CASSLVAAGGGEQYF.

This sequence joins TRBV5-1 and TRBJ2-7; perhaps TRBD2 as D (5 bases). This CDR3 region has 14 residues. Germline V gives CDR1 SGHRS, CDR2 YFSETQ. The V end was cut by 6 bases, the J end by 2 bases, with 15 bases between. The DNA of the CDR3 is TGCGCCAGCACTCGAGACGGTAGCGCCTACGAGCAGTACTTC. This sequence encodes CASTRDGSAYEQYF.

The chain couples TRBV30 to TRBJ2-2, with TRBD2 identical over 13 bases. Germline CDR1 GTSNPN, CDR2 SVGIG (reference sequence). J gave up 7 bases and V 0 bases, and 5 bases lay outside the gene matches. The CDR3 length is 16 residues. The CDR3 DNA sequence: TGTGCCTGGAGTGTACTAACTAGCGGGGGGGTCGGGGAGCTGTTTTTT. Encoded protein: CAWSVLTSGGVGELFF. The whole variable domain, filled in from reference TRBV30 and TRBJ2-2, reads SQTIHQWPATLVQPVGSPLSLECTVEGTSNPNLYWYRQAAGRGLQLLFYSVGIGQISSEVPQNLSASRPQDRQFILSSKKLLLSDSGFYLCAWSVLTSGGVGELFFGEGSRLTVL.

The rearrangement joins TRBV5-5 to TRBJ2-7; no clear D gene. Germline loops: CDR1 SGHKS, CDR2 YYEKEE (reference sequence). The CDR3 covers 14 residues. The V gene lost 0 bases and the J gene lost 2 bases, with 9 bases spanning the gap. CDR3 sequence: CASSLGGYTYEQYF. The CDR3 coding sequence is TGTGCCAGCAGCTTGGGGGGATACACCTACGAGCAGTACTTC. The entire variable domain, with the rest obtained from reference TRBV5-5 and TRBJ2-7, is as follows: DAGVTQSPTHLIKTRGQQVTLRCSPISGHKSVSWYQQVLGQGPQFIFQYYEKEERGRGNFPDRFSARQFPNYSSELNVNALLLGDSALYLCASSLGGYTYEQYFGPGTRLTVT.

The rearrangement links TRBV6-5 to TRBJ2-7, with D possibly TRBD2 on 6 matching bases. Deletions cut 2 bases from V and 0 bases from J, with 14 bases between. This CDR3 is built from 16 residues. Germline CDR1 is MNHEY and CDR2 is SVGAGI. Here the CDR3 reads CASSYRSGTDSYEQYF. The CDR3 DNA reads TGTGCCAGCAGTTACCGCTCCGGGACTGACTCCTACGAGCAGTACTTC.

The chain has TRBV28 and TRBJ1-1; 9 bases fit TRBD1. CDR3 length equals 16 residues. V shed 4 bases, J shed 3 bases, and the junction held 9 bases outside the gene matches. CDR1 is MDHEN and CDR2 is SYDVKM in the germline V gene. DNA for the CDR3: TGTGCCAGCAGTTCCTCAGGACAGGGGCGGGACACTGAAGCTTTCTTT. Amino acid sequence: CASSSSGQGRDTEAFF.

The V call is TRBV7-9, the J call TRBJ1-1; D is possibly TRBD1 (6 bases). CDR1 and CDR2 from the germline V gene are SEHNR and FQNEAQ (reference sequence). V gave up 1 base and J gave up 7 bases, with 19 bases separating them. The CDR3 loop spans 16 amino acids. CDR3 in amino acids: CASSLVSGGRRGEAFF. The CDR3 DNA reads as TGTGCCAGCAGCTTAGTTTCGGGGGGCCGTCGGGGTGAAGCTTTCTTT.

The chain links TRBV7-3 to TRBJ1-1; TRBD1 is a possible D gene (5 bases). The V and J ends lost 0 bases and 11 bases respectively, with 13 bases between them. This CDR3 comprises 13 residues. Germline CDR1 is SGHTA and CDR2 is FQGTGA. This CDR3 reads CASSLTTVKEAFF. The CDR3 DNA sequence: TGTGCCAGCAGCTTAACGACAGTTAAAGAGGCTTTCTTT.

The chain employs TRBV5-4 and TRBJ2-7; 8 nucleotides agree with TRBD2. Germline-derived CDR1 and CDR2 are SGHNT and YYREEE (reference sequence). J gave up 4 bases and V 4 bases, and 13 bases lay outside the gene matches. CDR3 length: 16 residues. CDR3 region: CASSTSGGAFSYEQYF. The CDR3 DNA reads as TGTGCCAGCAGCACCTCGGGGGGGGCGTTTTCTTACGAGCAGTACTTC.

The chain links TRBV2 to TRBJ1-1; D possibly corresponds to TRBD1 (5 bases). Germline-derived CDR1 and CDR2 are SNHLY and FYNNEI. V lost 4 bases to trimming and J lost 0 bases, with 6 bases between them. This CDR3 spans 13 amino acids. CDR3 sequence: CASSGTLNTEAFF. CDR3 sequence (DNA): TGTGCCAGCAGTGGGACATTGAACACTGAAGCTTTCTTT.

The CDR3 region is CASSLDSANNEQFF. The CDR3 DNA reads as TGTGCCAGCAGCTTAGACTCTGCTAACAATGAGCAGTTCTTC. The chain couples TRBV11-3 to TRBJ2-1, with D hard to call. The CDR3 runs 14 residues. The germline V and J ends were trimmed by 0 bases and 5 bases, with 8 bases remaining between them. The germline V gene encodes CDR1 SGHNT and CDR2 YENEEA.

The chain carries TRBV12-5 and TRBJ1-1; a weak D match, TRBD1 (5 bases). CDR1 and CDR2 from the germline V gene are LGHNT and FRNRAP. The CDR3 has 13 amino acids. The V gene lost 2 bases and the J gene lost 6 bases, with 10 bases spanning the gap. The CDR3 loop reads CASGLRQGAEAFF. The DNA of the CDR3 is TGTGCTAGTGGTTTGCGGCAGGGCGCTGAAGCTTTCTTT.

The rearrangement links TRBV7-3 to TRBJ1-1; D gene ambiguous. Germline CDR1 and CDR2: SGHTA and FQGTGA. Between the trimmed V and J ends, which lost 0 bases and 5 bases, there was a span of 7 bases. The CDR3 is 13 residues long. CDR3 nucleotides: TGTGCCAGCAGCTTAACATGGGGTACTGAAGCTTTCTTT. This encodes CASSLTWGTEAFF. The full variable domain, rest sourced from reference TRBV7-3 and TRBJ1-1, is GAGVSQTPSNKVTEKGKYVELRCDPISGHTALYWYRQSLGQGPEFLIYFQGTGAADDSGLPNDRFFAVRPEGSVSTLKIQRTERGDSAVYLCASSLTWGTEAFFGQGTRLTVV.

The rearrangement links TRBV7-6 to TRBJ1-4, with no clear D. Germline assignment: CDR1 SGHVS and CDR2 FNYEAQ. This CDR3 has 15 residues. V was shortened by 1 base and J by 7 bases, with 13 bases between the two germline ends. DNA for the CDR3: TGTGCCAGCAGCTTAGGTCCCAGCCTGCCTGAAAAACTGTTTTTT. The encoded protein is CASSLGPSLPEKLFF.

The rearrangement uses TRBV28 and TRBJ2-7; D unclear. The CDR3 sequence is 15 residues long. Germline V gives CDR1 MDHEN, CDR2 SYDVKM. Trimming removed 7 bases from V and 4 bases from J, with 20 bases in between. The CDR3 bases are TGTGCCAGCATAAAGGAACAGCCTGGGGAATACGAGCAGTACTTC. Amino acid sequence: CASIKEQPGEYEQYF. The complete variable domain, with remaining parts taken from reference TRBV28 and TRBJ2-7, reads DVKVTQSSRYLVKRTGEKVFLECVQDMDHENMFWYRQDPGLGLRLIYFSYDVKMKEKGDIPEGYSVSREKKERFSLILESASTNQTSMYLCASIKEQPGEYEQYFGPGTRLTVT.

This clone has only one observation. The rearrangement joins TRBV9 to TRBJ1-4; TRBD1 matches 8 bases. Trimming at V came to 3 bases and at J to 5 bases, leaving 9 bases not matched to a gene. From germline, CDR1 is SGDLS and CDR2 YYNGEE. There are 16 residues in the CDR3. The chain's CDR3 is CASSGNSGGGNEKLFF. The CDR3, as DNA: TGTGCCAGCAGCGGCAACTCAGGGGGCGGAAATGAAAAACTGTTTTTT.

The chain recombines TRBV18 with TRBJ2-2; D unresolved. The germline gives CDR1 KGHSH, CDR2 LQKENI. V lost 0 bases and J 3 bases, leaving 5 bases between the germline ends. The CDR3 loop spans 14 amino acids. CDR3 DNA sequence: TGTGCCAGCTCACCACCGGTAGACACCGGGGAGCTGTTTTTT. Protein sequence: CASSPPVDTGELFF.

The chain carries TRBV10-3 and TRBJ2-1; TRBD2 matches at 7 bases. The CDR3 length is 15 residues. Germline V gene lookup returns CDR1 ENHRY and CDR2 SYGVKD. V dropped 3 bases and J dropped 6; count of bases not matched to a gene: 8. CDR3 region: CAISEGRTRVNEQFF. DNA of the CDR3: TGTGCCATCAGTGAAGGGCGGACTAGGGTCAATGAGCAGTTCTTC.

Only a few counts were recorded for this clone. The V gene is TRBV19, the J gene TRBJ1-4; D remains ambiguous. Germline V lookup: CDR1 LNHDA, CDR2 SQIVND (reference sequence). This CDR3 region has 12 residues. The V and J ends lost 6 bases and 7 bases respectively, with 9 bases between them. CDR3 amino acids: CASRGWVEKLFF. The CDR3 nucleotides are TGTGCCAGTAGAGGGTGGGTTGAAAAACTGTTTTTT.

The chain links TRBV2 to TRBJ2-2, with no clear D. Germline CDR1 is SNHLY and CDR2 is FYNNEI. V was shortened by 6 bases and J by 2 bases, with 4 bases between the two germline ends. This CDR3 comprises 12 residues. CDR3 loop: CASRLNTGELFF. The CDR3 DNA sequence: TGTGCCAGCAGGCTAAACACCGGGGAGCTGTTTTTT.

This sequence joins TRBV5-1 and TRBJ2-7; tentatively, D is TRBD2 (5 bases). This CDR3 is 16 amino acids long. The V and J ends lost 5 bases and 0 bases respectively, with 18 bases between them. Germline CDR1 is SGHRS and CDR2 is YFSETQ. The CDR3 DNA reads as TGCGCCAGCAGTGGGCTGGGGAGCCTAGGCTCCTACGAGCAGTACTTC. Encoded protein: CASSGLGSLGSYEQYF.

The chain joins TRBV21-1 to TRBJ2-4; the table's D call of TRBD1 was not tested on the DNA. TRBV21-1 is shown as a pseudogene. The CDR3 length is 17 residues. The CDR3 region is CASAPTPIQGAKNIQYF. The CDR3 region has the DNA TGTGCCAGCGCACCGACCCCAATTCAGGGTGCCAAAAACATTCAGTACTTC.

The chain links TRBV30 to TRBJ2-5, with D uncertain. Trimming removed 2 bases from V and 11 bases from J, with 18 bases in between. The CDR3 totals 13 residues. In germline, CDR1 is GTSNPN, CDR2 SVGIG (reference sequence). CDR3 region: CAWSSSGWLEQYF. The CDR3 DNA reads TGTGCCTGGAGTTCATCCGGGTGGCTAGAGCAGTACTTC.

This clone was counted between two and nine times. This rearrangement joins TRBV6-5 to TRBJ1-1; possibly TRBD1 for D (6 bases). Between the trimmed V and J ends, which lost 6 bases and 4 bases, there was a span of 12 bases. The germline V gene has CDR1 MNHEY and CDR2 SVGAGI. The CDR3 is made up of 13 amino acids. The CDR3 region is CASRTTGRTEAFF. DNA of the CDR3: TGTGCCAGCAGGACCACAGGGCGCACTGAAGCTTTCTTT.